The 9 T cell receptor beta chains given below trace back to one sample, sequenced in a study of CD8+ T cells in alopecia areata (dated by TCRdb to the late 2010s). The sample's time point label, decoded: baseline before oral tofacitinib. The library was obtained by the immunoSEQ multiplex PCR assay. RNA was extracted from all samples and reverse transcribed into cDNA, which served as template for TCR sequencing. Held by TCRdb, this immuneACCESS table contains in-frame sequences only and omits some clones. Under half of the omission traces to an unresolved V gene where checked; the cause of the rest is unknown. This sample lists 200,000 to 250,000 clones; around 62% were detected once. Approximately 0.44% of the sample lies in the top ten. The input for sequencing was CD4+ T cells sorted from blood, taken at week 0. Receptors were obtained from a human donor with alopecia areata.

The chain recombines TRBV7-9 with TRBJ2-7, with 7 nucleotides matching TRBD2. V shed 3 bases, J shed 2 bases, and the junction held 4 bases outside the gene matches. The germline CDR1 and CDR2 sequences are SEHNR and FQNEAQ (reference sequence). CDR3 length: 14 amino acids. The DNA for the CDR3 is TGTGCCAGCAGCTTGCTAGCGGCCACCTACGAGCAGTACTTC. This sequence encodes CASSLLAATYEQYF.

In its sample, this clone was seen a few times. The chain couples TRBV5-1 to TRBJ2-5, with a weak D call TRBD2 (5 bases). Germline lookup yields CDR1 SGHRS and CDR2 YFSETQ. Trimming pared 5 bases from V and 2 bases from J, leaving 13 bases between. This CDR3 spans 14 amino acids. The CDR3 is CASSWSGPQETQYF. The CDR3 region has the DNA TGCGCCAGCAGTTGGAGCGGCCCGCAAGAGACCCAGTACTTC.

This chain links TRBV9 with TRBJ2-7, with a tentative D call TRBD2 (5 bases). The CDR3 totals 15 residues. V shed 4 bases and J shed 1 base, with 15 bases lying between them. Germline CDR1 and CDR2: SGDLS and YYNGEE. CDR3 nucleotides: TGTGCCAGCAGCTCTCAAGCGGTTCCTTCCTACGAGCAGTACTTC. Translating gives CASSSQAVPSYEQYF.

The CDR3 coding sequence is TGTGCCAGCAGCTTCAAAGACAGCTCCTACGAGCAGTACTTC. It encodes CASSFKDSSYEQYF. The chain has TRBV7-9 and TRBJ2-7, with D possibly TRBD1 on 5 matching bases. This CDR3 comprises 14 residues. V was shortened by 3 bases and J by 0 bases, with 9 bases between the two germline ends. CDR1 and CDR2 (germline): SEHNR, FQNEAQ (reference sequence).

The chain combines TRBV2 with TRBJ2-1; TRBD2 agrees at 13 bases. The germline V gene has CDR1 SNHLY and CDR2 FYNNEI. V lost 3 bases, J lost 8 bases, and 7 bases stayed unmatched. This CDR3 is 16 amino acids long. In DNA form, the CDR3 reads TGTGCCAGCAGTGACATGGGACTAGCGGGATCCGATGAGCAGTTCTTC. The encoded protein is CASSDMGLAGSDEQFF.

The sample holds one count of this clone. The chain links TRBV30 to TRBJ1-5; no clear D gene. The CDR3 has 14 residues. Germline values: CDR1 GTSNPN, CDR2 SVGIG (reference sequence). With 2 bases removed from V and 5 bases from J, the gap between germline ends came to 13 bases. The CDR3 bases are TGTGCCTGGAGTAGCTTGTCGGCGGATCAGCCCCAGCATTTT. Its protein product is CAWSSLSADQPQHF.

The DNA for the CDR3 is TGCAGCCTTCGGGAGCGGGGGTTGAATGAGCAGTTCTTC. The encoded protein is CSLRERGLNEQFF. V and J are TRBV29-1 and TRBJ2-1, with 8 bases aligning to TRBD2. Losses at the gene ends were 8 bases for V and 7 bases for J; bases not matched to a gene: 10. Germline assignment: CDR1 SQVTM and CDR2 ANQGSEA. The CDR3 length is 13 residues.

The rearrangement uses TRBV5-1 and TRBJ1-4; D is possibly TRBD1 (6 bases). The CDR3 spans 14 residues. The V end was cut by 5 bases, the J end by 6 bases, with 14 bases between. Germline V gene sequence: CDR1 SGHRS, CDR2 YFSETQ. The CDR3 DNA sequence: TGCGCCAGCAGTTCGGGGGGCCGGGATGAAAAACTGTTTTTT. Translated: CASSSGGRDEKLFF.

This clone was counted between two and nine times. V and J are TRBV29-1 and TRBJ2-7; D unresolved. The CDR3 extends over 13 amino acids. The V gene's germline CDR1 is SQVTM and CDR2 ANQGSEA. V shed 6 bases and J shed 0 bases, with 12 bases lying between them. The CDR3 spells CSVVTGVSYEQYF. CDR3 nucleotides: TGCAGCGTCGTGACCGGAGTCTCCTACGAGCAGTACTTC.